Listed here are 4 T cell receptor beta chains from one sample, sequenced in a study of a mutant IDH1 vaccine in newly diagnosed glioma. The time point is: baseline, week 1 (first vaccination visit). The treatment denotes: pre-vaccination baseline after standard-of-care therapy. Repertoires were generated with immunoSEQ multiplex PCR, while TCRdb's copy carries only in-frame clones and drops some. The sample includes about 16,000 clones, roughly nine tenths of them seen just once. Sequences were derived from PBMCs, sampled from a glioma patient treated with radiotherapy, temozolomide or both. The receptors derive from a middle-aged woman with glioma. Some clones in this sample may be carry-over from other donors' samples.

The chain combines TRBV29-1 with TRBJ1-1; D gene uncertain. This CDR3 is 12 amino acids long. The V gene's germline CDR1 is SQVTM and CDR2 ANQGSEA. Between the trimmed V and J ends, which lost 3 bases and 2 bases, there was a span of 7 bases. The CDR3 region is CSVDNSNTEAFF. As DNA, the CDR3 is TGCAGCGTTGATAACAGCAACACTGAAGCTTTCTTT.

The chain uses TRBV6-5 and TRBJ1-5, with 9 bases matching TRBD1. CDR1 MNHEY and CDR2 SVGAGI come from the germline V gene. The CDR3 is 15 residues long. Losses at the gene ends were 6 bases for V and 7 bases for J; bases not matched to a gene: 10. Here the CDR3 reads CASRPGTGLYQPQHF. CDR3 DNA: TGTGCCAGCAGACCCGGGACAGGGTTGTACCAGCCCCAGCATTTT.

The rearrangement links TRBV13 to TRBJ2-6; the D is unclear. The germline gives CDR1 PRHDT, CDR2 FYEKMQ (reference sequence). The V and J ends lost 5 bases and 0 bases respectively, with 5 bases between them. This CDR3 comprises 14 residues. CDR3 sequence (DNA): TGTGCCAGCAGCCTCTACTCTGGGGCCAACGTCCTGACTTTC. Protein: CASSLYSGANVLTF. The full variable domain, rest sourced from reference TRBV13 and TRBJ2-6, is AAGVIQSPRHLIKEKRETATLKCYPIPRHDTVYWYQQGPGQDPQFLISFYEKMQSDKGSIPDRFSAQQFSDYHSELNMSSLELGDSALYFCASSLYSGANVLTFGAGSRLTVL.

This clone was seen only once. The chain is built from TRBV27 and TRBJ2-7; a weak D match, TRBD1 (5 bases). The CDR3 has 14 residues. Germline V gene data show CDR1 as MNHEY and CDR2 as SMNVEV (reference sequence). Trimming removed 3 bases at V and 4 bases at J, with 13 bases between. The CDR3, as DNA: TGTGCCAGCAGTTTTCAGGGTTCTGAGTACGAGCAGTACTTC. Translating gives CASSFQGSEYEQYF.